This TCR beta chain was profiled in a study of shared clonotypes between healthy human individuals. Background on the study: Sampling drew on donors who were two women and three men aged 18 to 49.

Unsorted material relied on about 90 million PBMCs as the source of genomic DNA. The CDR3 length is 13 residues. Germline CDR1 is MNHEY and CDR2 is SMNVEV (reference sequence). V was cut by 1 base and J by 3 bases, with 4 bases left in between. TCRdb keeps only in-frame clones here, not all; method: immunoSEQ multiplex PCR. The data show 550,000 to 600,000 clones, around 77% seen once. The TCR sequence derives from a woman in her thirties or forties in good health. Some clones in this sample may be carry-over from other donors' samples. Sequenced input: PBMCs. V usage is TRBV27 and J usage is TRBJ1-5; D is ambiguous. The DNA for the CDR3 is TGTGCCAGCAGTTTATATGACAATCAGCCCCAGCATTTT. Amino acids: CASSLYDNQPQHF.